The clone carrying this T cell receptor beta chain was observed a handful of times. Its antigen is not known. These data originate in a study of cytomegalovirus exposure and HLA in healthy donors. General study points: Some V segments could not be told apart, so they were left out, TRBV6-2 and TRBV6-3 among them. An analysis was carried out at a later point. It showed that HLA-associated TCR beta chains were more clonally expanded than equally common non-associated chains. In a later analysis, the majority of CMV-associated beta chains seemingly showed HLA restriction.

The CDR3 totals 15 residues. From germline, CDR1 is SGHTS and CDR2 YDEGEE. Trimming removed 2 bases from V and 3 bases from J, with 11 bases in between. 13 Jbeta primers and 60 Vbeta primers were used for the PCR. The method was immunoSEQ multiplex PCR; TCRdb's version includes in-frame clones alone and lacks a portion of them. The repertoire consists of about 100,000 clones, with roughly 73% occurring once and the leading ten covering around 7.3%. The chain recombines TRBV5-8 with TRBJ2-2; D is uncertain. Specimen: PBMCs. The clonotype originates from a man aged 50 to 60 in good health and CMV-seropositive. CDR3 amino acids: CASSFLGGYTGELFF. The CDR3 nucleotides read TGTGCCAGCAGCTTCCTTGGCGGATACACCGGGGAGCTGTTTTTT.